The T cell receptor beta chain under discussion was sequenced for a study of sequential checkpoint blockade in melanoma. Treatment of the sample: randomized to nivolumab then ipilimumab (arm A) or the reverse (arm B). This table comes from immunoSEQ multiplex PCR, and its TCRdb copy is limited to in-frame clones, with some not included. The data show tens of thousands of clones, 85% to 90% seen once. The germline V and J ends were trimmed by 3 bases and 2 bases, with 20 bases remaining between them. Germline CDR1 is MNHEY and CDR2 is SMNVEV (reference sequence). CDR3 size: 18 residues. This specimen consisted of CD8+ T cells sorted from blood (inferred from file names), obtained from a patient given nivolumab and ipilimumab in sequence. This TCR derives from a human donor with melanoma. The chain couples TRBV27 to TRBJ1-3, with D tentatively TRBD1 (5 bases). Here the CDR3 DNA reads TGTGCCAGCAGTTTGAGGCAGGGTTTGAATCTTGCTGGAAACACCATATATTTT. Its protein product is CASSLRQGLNLAGNTIYF.